The clone carrying this T cell receptor beta chain was counted many times. What it recognizes is unknown. At one boundary the junction diverges from the germline segment, which might be a read error. This entry comes from a study of T cells in Graves' hyperthyroidism and ophthalmopathy. What was amplified from RNA transcripts were TCR beta CDR3 regions. TCR CDR3 underwent first-round RT-PCR with the HTBI primer set. One entry per CDR3 protein results from TCRdb running MiXCR on the multiplex PCR reads. The top ten clones hold about 40% of a sample with 500,000 to 650,000 distinct CDR3 sequences, 46% of them seen once. In germline, CDR1 is SEHNR, CDR2 FQNEAQ (reference sequence). This CDR3 spans 14 amino acids. The study based diagnoses on clinical symptoms, serum thyroxine and TRAb, thyroid ultrasound and orbital computed tomography. Study findings and constraints: The blood repertoire included most of the expanded thyroid clonotypes above 0.001.

The source is an adult woman with Graves' disease, either hyperthyroidism or ophthalmopathy (not recorded which). The chain carries TRBV7-9 and TRBJ2-7, with D tentatively TRBD1 or TRBD2 (5 bases each). The material sequenced was peripheral blood or thyroid tissue (not recorded which). The CDR3 DNA reads as TGCGCCAGCAGTTTCCGGGACGGATCCTACGAGCAGTACTTC. It encodes CASSFRDGSYEQYF.